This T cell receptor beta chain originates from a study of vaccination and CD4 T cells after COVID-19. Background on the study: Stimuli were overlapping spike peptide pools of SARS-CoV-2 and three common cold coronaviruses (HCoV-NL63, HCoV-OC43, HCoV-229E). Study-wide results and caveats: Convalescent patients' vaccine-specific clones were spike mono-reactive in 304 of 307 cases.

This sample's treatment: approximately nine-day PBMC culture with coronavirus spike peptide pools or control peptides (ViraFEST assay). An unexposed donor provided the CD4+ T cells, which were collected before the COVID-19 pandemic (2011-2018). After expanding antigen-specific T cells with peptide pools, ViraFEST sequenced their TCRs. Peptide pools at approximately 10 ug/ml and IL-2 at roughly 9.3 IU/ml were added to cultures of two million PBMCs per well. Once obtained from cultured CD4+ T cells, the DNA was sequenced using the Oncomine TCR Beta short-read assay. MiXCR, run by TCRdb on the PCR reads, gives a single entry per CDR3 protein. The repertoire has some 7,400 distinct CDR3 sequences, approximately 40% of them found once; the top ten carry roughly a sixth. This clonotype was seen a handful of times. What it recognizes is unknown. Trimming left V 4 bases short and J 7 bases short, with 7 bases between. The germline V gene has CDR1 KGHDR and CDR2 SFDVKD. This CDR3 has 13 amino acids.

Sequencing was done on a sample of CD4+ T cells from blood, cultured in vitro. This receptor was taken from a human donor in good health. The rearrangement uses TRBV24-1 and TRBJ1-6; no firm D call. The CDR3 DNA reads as TGTGCCACCAGTGACGTCGGGAATTCACCCCTCCACTTT. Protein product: CATSDVGNSPLHF.